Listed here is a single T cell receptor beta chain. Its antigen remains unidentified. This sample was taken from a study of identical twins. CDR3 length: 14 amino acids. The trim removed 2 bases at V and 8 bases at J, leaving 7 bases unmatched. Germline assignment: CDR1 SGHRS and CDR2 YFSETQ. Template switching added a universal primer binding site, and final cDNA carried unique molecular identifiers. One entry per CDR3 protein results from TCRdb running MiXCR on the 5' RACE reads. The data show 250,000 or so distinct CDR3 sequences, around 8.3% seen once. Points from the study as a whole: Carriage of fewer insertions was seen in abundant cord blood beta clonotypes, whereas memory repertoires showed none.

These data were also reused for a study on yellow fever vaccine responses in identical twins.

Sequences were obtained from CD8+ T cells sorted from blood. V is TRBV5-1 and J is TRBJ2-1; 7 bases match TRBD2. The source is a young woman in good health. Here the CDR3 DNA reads TGCGCCAGCAGCTTTGAGGGAGGGCCCTATGAGCAGTTCTTC. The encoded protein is CASSFEGGPYEQFF.